These T cell receptor beta chains were read from a single sample in a study of T cells in Graves' hyperthyroidism and ophthalmopathy. TCRdb processed the multiplex PCR reads anew with MiXCR; each CDR3 protein has one entry. The sample contains 750,000 to 950,000 distinct CDR3 sequences, 35% to 45% of which appear only once. Sample: blood. These receptors came from a man between 18 and 35 years old with Graves' hyperthyroidism. CDR3s include the opening cysteine and the closing phenylalanine or tryptophan. A D gene is named only where the DNA matches it firmly. Clone size is not always given. Where it is, it says once, few, many or a class for expanded clones.

J gene	clone size	CDR3 length	V gene	D gene	CDR3 protein	CDR3 DNA
TRBJ1-5	many	12	TRBV2	.	CASSGEDQPQHF	TGTGCCAGCAGTGGGGAGGATCAGCCCCAGCATTTT
TRBJ2-2	many	12	TRBV19	.	CASTTQAGELFF	TGTGCCAGTACCACACAGGCCGGGGAGCTGTTTTTT
TRBJ1-6	few	15	TRBV4-2	TRBD1	CASRQPGQGPSPLHF	TGTGCCAGCAGGCAACCGGGACAGGGACCCTCACCCCTCCACTTT
TRBJ1-2	many	15	TRBV2	.	CASSYTAGQSYGYTF	TGTGCCAGCAGTTACACCGCCGGACAGAGCTATGGCTACACCTTC
TRBJ1-1	.	15	TRBV7-9	.	CASSQGPGTDTEAFF	TGCGCCAGCAGCCAAGGGCCCGGAACGGACACTGAAGCTTTCTTT
TRBJ2-5	once	18	TRBV6-2/TRBV6-3	TRBD1	CASSLRSAAGTGTKTQYF	TGTGCCAGCAGTTTGAGGTCGGCCGCCGGGACAGGGACCAAGACCCAGTACTTC
TRBJ2-5	few	17	TRBV10-3	.	CAISEPPLEAEQETQYF	TGTGCCATCAGTGAGCCACCCTTAGAGGCAGAACAAGAGACCCAGTACTTC
TRBJ1-6	.	13	TRBV11-2	.	CASSVQGFSPLHF	TGCGCCAGCAGCGTGCAGGGCTTTTCACCCCTCCACTTT
TRBJ2-7	once	14	TRBV6-2/TRBV6-3	.	CASSYMVAEYEQYF	TGTGCCAGCAGTTACATGGTAGCGGAATACGAGCAGTACTTC
TRBJ2-5	many	13	TRBV7-7	.	CASSLNSQETQYF	TGTGCTAGCAGCTTGAACAGCCAAGAGACCCAGTACTTC
TRBJ2-7	few	14	TRBV7-9	TRBD2	CASRHRGGDGEQYF	TGTGCCAGCAGACACCGGGGGGGGGACGGCGAGCAGTACTTC
TRBJ1-1	.	14	TRBV19	TRBD1	CASSTGQGKTEAFF	TGTGCCAGTAGTACCGGACAGGGGAAAACTGAAGCTTTCTTT
TRBJ1-1	.	12	TRBV7-6	.	CASGQSLTEAFF	TGTGCCAGCGGCCAGAGCCTGACTGAAGCTTTCTTT
TRBJ1-5	.	14	TRBV6-5	TRBD1	CASKDRASNQPQHF	TGTGCCAGCAAGGACAGGGCGAGCAATCAGCCCCAGCATTTT
TRBJ2-7	few	13	TRBV12-3/TRBV12-4	TRBD1	CATSGQGSNEQYF	TGTGCCACCTCGGGACAGGGGAGCAACGAGCAGTACTTC
TRBJ1-1	many	12	TRBV9	.	CASSAEGGEAFF	TGTGCCAGCAGCGCCGAGGGGGGTGAAGCTTTCTTT
TRBJ1-2	.	15	TRBV5-1	.	CASSPDRPRYEHYTF	TGCGCCAGCAGCCCCGACAGGCCGCGCTACGAACACTACACCTTC